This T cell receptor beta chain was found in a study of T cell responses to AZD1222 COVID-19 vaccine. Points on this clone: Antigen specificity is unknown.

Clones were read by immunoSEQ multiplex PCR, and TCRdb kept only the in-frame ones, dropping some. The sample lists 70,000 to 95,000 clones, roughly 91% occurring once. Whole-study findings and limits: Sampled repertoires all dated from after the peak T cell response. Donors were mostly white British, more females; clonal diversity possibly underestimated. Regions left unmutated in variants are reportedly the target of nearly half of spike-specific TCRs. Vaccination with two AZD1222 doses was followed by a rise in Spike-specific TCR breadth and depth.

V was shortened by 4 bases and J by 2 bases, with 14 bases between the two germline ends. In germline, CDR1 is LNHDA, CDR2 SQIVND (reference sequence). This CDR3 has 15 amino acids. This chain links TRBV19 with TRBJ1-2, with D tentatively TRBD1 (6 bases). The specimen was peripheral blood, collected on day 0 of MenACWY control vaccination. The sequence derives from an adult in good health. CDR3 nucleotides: TGTGCCAGTAGTACAGACAGGACCCTCAACTATGGCTACACCTTC. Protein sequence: CASSTDRTLNYGYTF.